This T cell receptor (beta chain) was obtained from a study of cytomegalovirus exposure and HLA in healthy donors. The CDR3 consists of 16 residues. With 5 bases clipped from V and 4 bases from J, the junction kept 9 bases outside the gene matches. The germline gives CDR1 MDHEN, CDR2 SYDVKM. Regarding the study as a whole: Excluded: some indistinguishable V segments such as TRBV6-2 and TRBV6-3. In terms of immune exposure information, only CMV serostatus was available.

PCR involved 60 Vbeta and 13 Jbeta primers. Produced via immunoSEQ multiplex PCR; TCRdb's table is partial and in-frame only. The sample holds about 120,000 clones. Turning to this clone: Its antigen remains unidentified.

The source is a man in his forties or fifties in good health and CMV-seropositive. The chain couples TRBV28 to TRBJ2-2, with 8 bases that match TRBD2. The sample was PBMCs. DNA for the CDR3: TGTGCCAGCAGTCTCATAGCGGGAAAGATCACCGGGGAGCTGTTTTTT. It codes for CASSLIAGKITGELFF.